This TCR beta chain was sequenced for a study of T cells in Graves' hyperthyroidism and ophthalmopathy. Overall study findings and caveats: A 13 V-J model separated ophthalmopathy from stable hyperthyroidism. Most thyroid clonotypes with frequency above 0.001 were detected in blood.

This clonotype was seen ten or more times. Antigen unknown. TCR beta CDR3 regions were amplified from RNA transcripts. Researchers ran a first-round RT-PCR on the TCR CDR3 using the HTBI primer set. One entry per CDR3 protein, called by TCRdb with MiXCR from the multiplex PCR reads. The table has around 690,000 distinct CDR3 sequences, approximately 15% seen once. Among the patients, aged 18 to 65, hyperthyroidism was newly diagnosed and had lasted under 2 months. Uncontrolled infection, other autoimmune disease, pregnancy or lactation excluded patients. Input material: blood. The sequence derives from a man in his fifties with Graves' hyperthyroidism.

The DNA of the CDR3 is TGTGCCAGCAGCACCGGGACGGTAGGCTTCGATGAGCAGTTCTTC. Protein sequence: CASSTGTVGFDEQFF. V usage is TRBV2 and J usage is TRBJ2-1; D may correspond to TRBD1 or TRBD2 (5 bases each). The CDR3 totals 15 residues. Trimming pared 6 bases from V and 8 bases from J, leaving 20 bases between. The germline CDR1 and CDR2 sequences are SNHLY and FYNNEI.